The T cell receptor (beta chain) described here comes from a study of cytomegalovirus exposure and HLA in healthy donors. The table lists this clone with a count of one. Using immunoSEQ multiplex PCR, the repertoire was profiled, and TCRdb retains in-frame clones only, with some absent. The data hold fewer than 250,000 clones, with approximately 87% observed a single time. This TCR was recovered from a man younger than 30 in good health and CMV-seronegative. The specimen sequenced was PBMCs.

As DNA, the CDR3 is TGCGCCAGCAGCGGGGACTACATCACAGATACGCAGTATTTT. Its protein is CASSGDYITDTQYF. The chain is built from TRBV4-1 and TRBJ2-3; TRBD2 aligns across 7 bases. Per the germline V gene, CDR1 is MGHRA and CDR2 is YSYEKL. With 5 bases clipped from V and 2 bases from J, the junction kept 4 bases outside the gene matches. This CDR3 spans 14 amino acids.